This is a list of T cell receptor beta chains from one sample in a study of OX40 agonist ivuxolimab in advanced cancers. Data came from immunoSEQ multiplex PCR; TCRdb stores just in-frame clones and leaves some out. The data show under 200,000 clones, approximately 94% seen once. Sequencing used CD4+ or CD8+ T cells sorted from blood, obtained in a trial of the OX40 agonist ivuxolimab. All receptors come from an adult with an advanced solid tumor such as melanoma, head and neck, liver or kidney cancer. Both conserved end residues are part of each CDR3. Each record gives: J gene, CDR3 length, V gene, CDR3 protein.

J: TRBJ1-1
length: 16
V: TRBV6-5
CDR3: CASSYSRGLRSTEAFF

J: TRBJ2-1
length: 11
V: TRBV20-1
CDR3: CSADTRVEQFF

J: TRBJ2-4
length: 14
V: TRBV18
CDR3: CASSPGTAFYIQYF

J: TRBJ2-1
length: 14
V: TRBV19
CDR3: CASSIAGLYDEQFF

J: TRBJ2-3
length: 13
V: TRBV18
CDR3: CASSPLDTDTQYF

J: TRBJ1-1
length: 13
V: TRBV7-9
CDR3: CASSLAEVTEAFF

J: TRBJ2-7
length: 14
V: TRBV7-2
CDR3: CASSLGDSLNEQYF

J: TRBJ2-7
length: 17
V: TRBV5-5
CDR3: CASSLGLAGGSNGEQYF

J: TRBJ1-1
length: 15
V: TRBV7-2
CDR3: CASSFTTGINTEAFF

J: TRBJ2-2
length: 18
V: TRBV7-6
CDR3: CASSLRLAGGSNTGELFF

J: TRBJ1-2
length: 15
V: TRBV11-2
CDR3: CASSLDPGPLWGYTF

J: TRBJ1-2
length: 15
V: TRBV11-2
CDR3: CASSLEPSSIYGYTF

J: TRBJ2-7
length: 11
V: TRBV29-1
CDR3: CSVGTDREQYF

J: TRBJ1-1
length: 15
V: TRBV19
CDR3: CASSIGPGPGDEAFF

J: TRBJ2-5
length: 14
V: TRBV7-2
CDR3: CASSPRRGGETQYF

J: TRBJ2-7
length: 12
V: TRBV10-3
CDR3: CAISPGPDEQYF

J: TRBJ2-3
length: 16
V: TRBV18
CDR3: CASSALAGGSTDTQYF

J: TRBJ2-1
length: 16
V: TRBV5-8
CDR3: CASSYQTSGTYNEQFF

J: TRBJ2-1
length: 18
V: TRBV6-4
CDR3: CAAGPRLAEGGENNEQFF

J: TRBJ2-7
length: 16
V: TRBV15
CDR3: CATSSAGRQGTYEQYF

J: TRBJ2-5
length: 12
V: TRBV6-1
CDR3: CASRLGQETQYF

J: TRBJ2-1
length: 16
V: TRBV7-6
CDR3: CASSLVADRSPNEQFF

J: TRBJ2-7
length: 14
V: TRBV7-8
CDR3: CASRGGGFSYEQYF

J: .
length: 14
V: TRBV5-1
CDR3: CASSLGDRGYEQYF

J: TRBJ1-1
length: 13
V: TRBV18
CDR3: CASSPTANTEAFF

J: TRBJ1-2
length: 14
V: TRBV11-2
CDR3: CASSSVRRRYGYTF

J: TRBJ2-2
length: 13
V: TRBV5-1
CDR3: CASSLALTGELFF

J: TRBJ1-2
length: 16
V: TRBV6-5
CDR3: CASSYLRTGTNYGYTF

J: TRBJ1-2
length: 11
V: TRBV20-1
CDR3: CSGAFNYGYTF

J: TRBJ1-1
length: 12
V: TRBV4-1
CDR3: CAVQGMGTEAFF

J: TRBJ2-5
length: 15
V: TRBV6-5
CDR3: CASSYYPARQETQYF

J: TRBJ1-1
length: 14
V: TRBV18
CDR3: CASSRGQGYTEAFF

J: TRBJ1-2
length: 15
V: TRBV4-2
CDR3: CASTRPGTGIYGYTF

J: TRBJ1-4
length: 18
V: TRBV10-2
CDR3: CASSGSARGAGRGEKLFF

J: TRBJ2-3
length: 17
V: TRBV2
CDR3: CASSEFPQDRITDTQYF

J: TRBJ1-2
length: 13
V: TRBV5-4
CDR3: CASSTLDRGGYTF

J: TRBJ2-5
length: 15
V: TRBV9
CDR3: CASSVGTSGAETQYF

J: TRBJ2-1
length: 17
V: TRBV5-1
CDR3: CASRASGGAGSYNEQFF

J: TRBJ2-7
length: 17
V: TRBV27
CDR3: CASSFLHEFSGIYEQYF

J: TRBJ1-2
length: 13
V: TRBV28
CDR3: CASSLTEYYGYTF

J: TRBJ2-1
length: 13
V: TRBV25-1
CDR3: CASSESSGNEQFF

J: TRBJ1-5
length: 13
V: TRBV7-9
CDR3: CASSLQPNQPQHF

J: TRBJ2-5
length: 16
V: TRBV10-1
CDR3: CASSPVRDTSQETQYF

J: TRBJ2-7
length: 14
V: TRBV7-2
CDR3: CASSERQGGYEQYF

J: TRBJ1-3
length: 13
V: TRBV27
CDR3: CASGQGYGNTIYF

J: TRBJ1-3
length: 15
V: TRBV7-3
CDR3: CASSSSGQGWNTIYF

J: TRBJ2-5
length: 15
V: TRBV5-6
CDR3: CASSKTAGVGETQYF

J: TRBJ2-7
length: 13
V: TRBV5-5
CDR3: CASSPDGFYEQYF

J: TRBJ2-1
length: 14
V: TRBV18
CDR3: CASSLRQGLGEQFF

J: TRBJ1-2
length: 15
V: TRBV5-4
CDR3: CASSRQGVPNYGYTF